This T cell receptor (beta chain) was captured by sequencing in a study of cytotoxic CD8 clonotypes in ibrutinib-treated CLL. The study's findings and limits: Clonality went up at the time of ibrutinib response, stayed stable in sustained remission, and later dropped back toward its baseline level at progression.

Turning to this clone: What it binds is unknown.

Profiled with immunoSEQ multiplex PCR; TCRdb holds only in-frame clones, not every one. Of about 300,000 clones listed, around 77% were seen once; the top ten hold around 5.1%. The germline gives CDR1 SGHTA, CDR2 FQGNSA. Trimming left V 5 bases short and J 5 bases short, with 22 bases between. CDR3 length: 17 residues. The material sequenced was PBMCs, taken at disease progression, from a patient treated with ibrutinib. The V and J genes are TRBV7-2 and TRBJ2-1; D is unclear. This receptor was identified in a human donor with chronic lymphocytic leukemia. The CDR3, as DNA: TGTGCCAGCAGCAATAATCCGGGCCCACGGGCGAACAATGAGCAGTTCTTC. Its protein is CASSNNPGPRANNEQFF.